The clone carrying this TCR beta chain turned up a few times. Its cognate antigen is unknown. The data were obtained in a study of CD8 T cells in ankylosing spondylitis. The CDR3 consists of 17 residues. Libraries of TCR beta came from quantitative 5'-RACE with molecular barcodes. One entry per CDR3 protein results from TCRdb running MiXCR on the 5' RACE reads. The table records 400,000 to 450,000 distinct CDR3 sequences, about 15% of them present only once. Study-level results: Disease-linked clones reportedly concentrated significantly in matched ankylosing spondylitis synovial fluid. A number of the motif variants had already been described in reactive arthritis synovial fluid and blood. Roughly eight highly homologous variants made up a TCR beta motif that seemed to typify ankylosing spondylitis blood.

The genes are TRBV21-1 and TRBJ1-3; TRBD1 is the table's D call, not checked against the DNA. TRBV21-1 corresponds to a pseudogene. This receptor was obtained from a male donor with ankylosing spondylitis. Material for sequencing was blood, either unsorted or a sorted T cell fraction (not recorded which). The CDR3 protein is CASSKRIDRAGGNTIYF. The DNA for the CDR3 is TGTGCCAGCAGCAAACGAATTGACAGGGCGGGTGGAAACACCATATATTTT.